Detailed here is one T cell receptor beta chain. Its matching antigen is unknown. The repertoire was sequenced with immunoSEQ multiplex PCR; TCRdb's copy has only in-frame clones and lacks some. The sample holds 97,000 or so clones, around 88% seen once. The sample comes from a study of cytomegalovirus exposure and HLA in healthy donors. Findings of the study overall: Usually a TCR sequence was rare, but some public TCRs were found in many donors. Some TCR beta chains (around 180 of them) were listed as cytomegalovirus-associated. Among the CMV-associated chains, three were confirmed in vitro as specific for CMV antigens.

Input material: PBMCs. This sequence was found in a woman aged 25-40 years in good health and CMV-seronegative.

The CDR3 nucleotides are TGTGCCAGCTCACCGGGCGGTGAGGGGGGCAATCAGCCCCAGCATTTT. It translates to CASSPGGEGGNQPQHF. This chain links TRBV18 with TRBJ1-5, with D possibly being TRBD1 (6 bases). Germline values: CDR1 KGHSH, CDR2 LQKENI. There are 16 residues in the CDR3. Trimming removed 3 bases from V and 2 bases from J, with 14 bases in between.